This is a list of T cell receptor beta chains from one sample in a study of blood T cell repertoires in COVID-19. Libraries were prepared by immunoSEQ multiplex PCR; TCRdb keeps only in-frame clonotypes and omits some of them. This table holds some 260,000 clones, 88% found once. The material sequenced was peripheral blood. The origin of the receptors is a woman aged 40 to 50 who had recovered from COVID-19. The CDR3 runs from the conserved cysteine through the conserved F or W. D genes are given only for firm matches. Rows give clone size only sometimes, using once, few, many, or a class for an expanded clone.

clone_size	v_call	j_call	d_call	cdr3_nt	cdr3_aa
NA	TRBV5-6	TRBJ2-3	TRBD2	TGTGCCAGCAGCTTGGGCGGGGGGCGCACAGATACGCAGTATTTT	CASSLGGGRTDTQYF
once	TRBV2	TRBJ1-2	NA	TGTGCCAGCAGTGAGGGGCAGGCGTATGGCTACACCTTC	CASSEGQAYGYTF
NA	TRBV29-1	TRBJ2-7	TRBD1	TGCAGCGTTAAAAGGGCAGGGGGCTACGAGCAGTACTTC	CSVKRAGGYEQYF
NA	TRBV11-3	TRBJ2-6	NA	TGTGCCAGCAGCTTAGGGGGCAGAACCTCTGGGGCCAACGTCCTGACTTTC	CASSLGGRTSGANVLTF
NA	TRBV5-5	TRBJ1-1	TRBD1	TGTGCCAGCACCTGGACAGGGGAAGCTTTCTTT	CASTWTGEAFF
NA	TRBV2	TRBJ2-7	TRBD2	TGTGCCAGCGGATCCGGGGGGGGTTACGAGCAGTACTTC	CASGSGGGYEQYF
NA	TRBV4-3	TRBJ1-6	NA	TGCGCCAGCAGCCAAGATTGGGGGGGCAATTCACCCCTCCACTTT	CASSQDWGGNSPLHF
NA	TRBV9	TRBJ1-4	TRBD1	TGTGCCAGCAGCGGAACCGGGACAGGGGCTGAAAAACTGTTTTTT	CASSGTGTGAEKLFF
once	TRBV14	TRBJ2-5	NA	TGTGCCAGCAGCCAAGATGCGGCCGCTGGCCGGACCCAGTACTTC	CASSQDAAAGRTQYF
NA	TRBV3-1/TRBV3-2	TRBJ1-2	TRBD1	TGTGCCAGCAGCCGCCCAAAAGGGACAGGGGGCGACTATGGCTACACCTTC	CASSRPKGTGGDYGYTF
NA	TRBV5-6	TRBJ2-2	TRBD2	TGTGCCAGCAGCTTGGGACTAGCGGGAGTGCACACCGGGGAGCTGTTTTTT	CASSLGLAGVHTGELFF
NA	TRBV25-1	TRBJ2-1	TRBD2	TGTGCCAGCAGTCCCCCCGGGACTAGCGGGAGAGGTGAGCAGTTCTTC	CASSPPGTSGRGEQFF
NA	TRBV5-5	TRBJ1-2	NA	TGTGCCAGCCAACCGGCGGCCCAACTTCATGGCTACACCTTC	CASQPAAQLHGYTF
NA	TRBV25-1	TRBJ1-2	NA	TGTGCCAGCAGTGCCCACCACGGCGGCGACTCTAACTATGGCTACACCTTC	CASSAHHGGDSNYGYTF